This entry lists 3 T cell receptor beta chains sequenced from one sample in a study of Tregs in tolerant kidney transplant recipients. The protocol was immunoSEQ multiplex PCR, while the TCRdb copy is restricted to in-frame clones and leaves out a portion. Its table lists about 15,000 clones. Recipients received nonmyeloablative bone marrow transplants from related graft donors, with transient mixed chimerism. Specimen: CD4+ T cells from blood (PBMCs), collected 12 months after the transplant. Receptors were obtained from a human patient who received a combined kidney and bone marrow transplant. Some T cells here may be from the graft donor.

With regard to this clone: The read terminates 3 residues before the CDR3 end, so the remaining end is supplied by the germline J gene. This chain uses TRBV4-1 with TRBJ1-1; tentative D call: TRBD1 (5 bases). This CDR3 comprises 17 residues. The V gene's germline CDR1 is MGHRA and CDR2 YSYEKL. Trimming shortened V by 0 bases and J by 1 base, and 15 bases separated the two germline ends. The CDR3 region is CASSQDGGRAGNTEAFF. The sequenced part of the CDR3 DNA is TGCGCCAGCAGCCAAGATGGGGGAAGAGCGGGGAACACTGAA.

Concerning this clone: The read gets to within 3 residues of the CDR3 end, and the germline J gene fills in the rest. J is TRBJ1-1 and V is TRBV14; D not resolved. Germline V lookup: CDR1 SGHDN, CDR2 FVKESK. The CDR3 sequence is 16 residues long. Trimming took off 2 bases at V and 1 base at J, with 14 bases between the two ends. CDR3 DNA (partial): TGTGCCAGCAGCCAACCGGGGTTGATATCGAACACTGAA. It specifies CASSQPGLISNTE. The whole CDR3 protein is CASSQPGLISNTEAFF.

On this clone: The read stops 3 residues short of the end of the CDR3; the missing end is completed from the germline J gene. This chain connects TRBV20-1 to TRBJ1-1; a weak D match, TRBD1 (5 bases). V was pared by 3 bases and J by 6 bases, with 8 bases between. CDR3 length: 11 residues. Germline V CDR1 and CDR2: DFQATT, SNEGSKA (reference sequence). The sequenced part of the CDR3 DNA is TGCAGTGCTAGTAACAGGCCTGAA. Protein sequence: CSASNRPE. Given in full, the CDR3 is CSASNRPEAFF.